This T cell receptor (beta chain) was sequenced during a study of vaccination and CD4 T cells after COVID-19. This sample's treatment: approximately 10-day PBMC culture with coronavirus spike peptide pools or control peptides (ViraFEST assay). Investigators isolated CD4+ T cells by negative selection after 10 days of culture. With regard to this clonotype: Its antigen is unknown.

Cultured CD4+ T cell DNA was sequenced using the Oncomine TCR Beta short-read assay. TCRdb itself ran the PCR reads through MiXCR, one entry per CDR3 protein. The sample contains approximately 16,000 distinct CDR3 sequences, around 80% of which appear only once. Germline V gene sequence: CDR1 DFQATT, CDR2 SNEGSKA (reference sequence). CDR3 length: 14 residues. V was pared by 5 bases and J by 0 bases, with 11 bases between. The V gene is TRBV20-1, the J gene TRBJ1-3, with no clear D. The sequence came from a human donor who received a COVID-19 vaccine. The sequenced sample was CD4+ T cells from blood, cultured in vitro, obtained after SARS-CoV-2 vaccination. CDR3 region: CSARHQSSGNTIYF. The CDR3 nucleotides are TGCAGTGCTCGACATCAGAGCTCTGGAAACACCATATATTTT.